The clone carrying this TCR beta chain occurred a few times. The data were taken from a study of blood T cell repertoires in COVID-19. This CDR3 is built from 14 residues. V dropped 7 bases and J dropped 4 bases, with 11 bases sitting between them. CDR1 and CDR2 from the germline V gene are WSHSY and SAAADI. Participants came from some 23 US areas, aged roughly 18 to 95 years. Sequencing was performed with immunoSEQ multiplex PCR; in TCRdb, only in-frame clones are kept and a portion is missing. The table has 140,000 or so clones, roughly four fifths seen once. Sequencing input: PBMCs or T cells enriched from blood (not recorded which). The sequence was obtained from a woman under 30 who had been exposed to COVID-19. The chain employs TRBV10-2 and TRBJ2-6; D perhaps matches TRBD1 (5 bases). The CDR3 DNA is TGCGCCAGCAAACCAGGGCACGGGGCCAACGTCCTGACTTTC. Protein: CASKPGHGANVLTF.